These T cell receptor beta chains were read from a single sample in a study of blood T cell dynamics during melanoma immunotherapy. Measured with immunoSEQ multiplex PCR; TCRdb has only the in-frame clones, and not every one. Of 15,000 to 20,000 clones listed, roughly nine tenths are singletons. Source: blood, taken from a patient treated with checkpoint blockade. These receptor sequences come from a human donor with melanoma. Both conserved end residues are part of each CDR3. A D gene is named only where the DNA matches it firmly. Size values are once, few and many counts, or a class for expanded clones, and some rows have none.

j_call	v_call	d_call	clone_size	cdr3_nt	cdr3_aa
TRBJ2-1	TRBV7-9	TRBD2	few	TGTGCCAGCAGCTTCGGACTAGCGGGTAGCTCCTACAATGAGCAGTTCTTC	CASSFGLAGSSYNEQFF
TRBJ2-1	TRBV4-1	TRBD1	few	TGCGCCAGCAGCCAAGCCGCCCGGACAGGACTCACCGATGAGCAGTTCTTC	CASSQAARTGLTDEQFF
TRBJ1-1	TRBV6-6	-	-	TGTGCCAGCAGTTACGGTAGTTCTTATGAAGCTTTCTTT	CASSYGSSYEAFF
TRBJ1-1	TRBV28	-	-	TGTGCCAGCAGTTTCGGTGGGCGGATGAACACTGAAGCTTTCTTT	CASSFGGRMNTEAFF
TRBJ1-3	TRBV14	-	-	TGTGCCAGCAGTCTCCAGTGGGCGTCTGGAAACACCATATATTTT	CASSLQWASGNTIYF
TRBJ1-5	TRBV11-2	-	-	TGTGCCAGCAGCGCCGGGGGCGGCTTTGCTGGCAATCAGCCCCAGCATTTT	CASSAGGGFAGNQPQHF
TRBJ1-4	TRBV9	-	-	TGTGCCAGCAGCGTATCAGGGAGAAATGAAAAACTGTTTTTT	CASSVSGRNEKLFF
TRBJ2-7	TRBV5-1	TRBD1	-	TGCGCCAGCACCAGGACAGGGGGCTCCTACGAGCAGTACTTC	CASTRTGGSYEQYF
TRBJ2-1	TRBV27	TRBD2	once	TGTGCCAGCCTCACACTAGCGGGAGGTGTCCATGAGCAGTTCTTC	CASLTLAGGVHEQFF
TRBJ2-7	TRBV4-2	-	once	TGTGCCAGCAGCCTCAGGGAGGAGCAGTACTTC	CASSLREEQYF
TRBJ2-7	TRBV6-5	TRBD2	once	TGTGCCAGCAGTTACTTCCGGACTAGCGGGAGCGAGCAGTACTTC	CASSYFRTSGSEQYF
TRBJ2-7	TRBV29-1	TRBD1	-	TGCAGCGTTGGGGGACAGGGGGCCTACGAGCAGTACTTC	CSVGGQGAYEQYF
TRBJ2-1	TRBV27	-	-	TGTGCCAGCAGTTTATATCCCTACAATGAGCAGTTCTTC	CASSLYPYNEQFF
TRBJ1-5	TRBV4-3	-	once	TGCGCCAGCAGCCCGGGGAGGGAAAGCAATCAGCCCCAGCATTTT	CASSPGRESNQPQHF
TRBJ1-2	TRBV2	-	-	TGTGCCAGCAGAGCACAAGCAGGAGGCTATGGCTACACCTTC	CASRAQAGGYGYTF
TRBJ2-5	TRBV5-1	TRBD2	once	TGCGCCAGCAGCTTGTCTAGCGGGGGGCCAGAGACCCAGTACTTC	CASSLSSGGPETQYF
TRBJ2-1	TRBV5-1	-	-	TGCGCCAGCAGCTTGGAAGGCAGCCCAGGGGATGAGCAGTTCTTC	CASSLEGSPGDEQFF
TRBJ1-2	TRBV25-1	-	-	TGTGCCAGCAGTGAATTGAGCTATGGCTACACCTTC	CASSELSYGYTF
TRBJ1-1	TRBV27	TRBD1	-	TGTGCCAGCAGTTTATTTGGGTTAACAGGGGGCCTTGGTGAAGCTTTCTTT	CASSLFGLTGGLGEAFF
TRBJ2-2	TRBV25-1	TRBD2	-	TGTGCCACCGGCGGGGGGCAAAGGACCACCGGGGAGCTGTTTTTT	CATGGGQRTTGELFF
TRBJ1-4	TRBV28	-	once	TGTGCCAGCAGTGACACCTATAATGAAAAACTGTTTTTT	CASSDTYNEKLFF
TRBJ2-4	TRBV5-1	-	-	TGCGCCAGCAGCTTTGGGGGTCTAGCCAAAAACATTCAGTACTTC	CASSFGGLAKNIQYF
TRBJ1-3	TRBV5-4	-	-	TGTGCCAGCAGCATGGGAGGGCAGGGAGCTGGAAACACCATATATTTT	CASSMGGQGAGNTIYF
TRBJ1-2	TRBV19	-	-	TGTGCCAGTGCCAAACAGCAAGGTGATCGGTATGGCTACACCTTC	CASAKQQGDRYGYTF
TRBJ2-3	TRBV5-1	TRBD2	-	TGCGCCAGCAGCTTGGATGGCGGGGGGGCTGCAGATACGCAGTATTTT	CASSLDGGGAADTQYF
TRBJ1-2	TRBV19	-	-	TGTGCCAGTAGTATCCATCCGGGGGGCCGACAAGGCTACACCTTC	CASSIHPGGRQGYTF
TRBJ2-7	TRBV19	TRBD2	-	TGTGCCAGTAGTCCGCGGACTAGCGCCTACGAGCAGTACTTC	CASSPRTSAYEQYF
TRBJ1-5	TRBV6-5	-	-	TGTGCCAGCAGTTACGGGGGGCCTCAGCCCCAGCATTTT	CASSYGGPQPQHF
TRBJ2-5	TRBV18	-	-	TGTGCCAGCTCACCCTATGACAGCAAAGAGACCCAGTACTTC	CASSPYDSKETQYF
TRBJ1-5	TRBV19	TRBD1	-	TGTGCCAGTAGTCCGACAGGGAAGGGTAACAATCAGCCCCAGCATTTT	CASSPTGKGNNQPQHF
TRBJ1-1	TRBV29-1	TRBD1	-	TGCAGCGTTGATAAGACAGGGGTCGGAAACACTGAAGCTTTCTTT	CSVDKTGVGNTEAFF
TRBJ1-5	TRBV19	-	-	TGTGCCAGTAGTATAACGTCCAGGGACGATCAGCCCCAGCATTTT	CASSITSRDDQPQHF
TRBJ1-5	TRBV4-3	-	few	TGCGCCAGCAGCCAAGTGGGGCAGGGACAGCCCCAGCATTTT	CASSQVGQGQPQHF
TRBJ2-6	TRBV5-6	TRBD2	once	TGTGCCAGCAGCTTGGCCGGGGGGTTTCCTGGGGCCAACGTCCTGACTTTC	CASSLAGGFPGANVLTF
TRBJ1-2	TRBV15	TRBD1	-	TGTGCCACCAGCAGGGACAGGGCCCTCTATGGCTACACCTTC	CATSRDRALYGYTF
TRBJ2-7	TRBV6-5	TRBD2	-	TGTGCCAGCAGTCGGGACTACTCTGACGAGCAGTACTTC	CASSRDYSDEQYF
TRBJ1-5	TRBV18	-	-	TGTGCCAGCTCACCTTTGAGGGATCAGCCCCAGCATTTT	CASSPLRDQPQHF
TRBJ1-2	TRBV14	-	-	TGTGCCAGCAGCCCGGACGGATTTTATGGCTACACCTTC	CASSPDGFYGYTF
TRBJ1-4	TRBV5-1	-	-	TGCGCCAGCAGGGAGGGGTTCGGAACTAATGAAAAACTGTTTTTT	CASREGFGTNEKLFF
TRBJ2-7	TRBV5-4	-	once	TGTGCCAGCAGCCCTGGACAGTCCTACGAGCAGTACTTC	CASSPGQSYEQYF
TRBJ2-1	TRBV2	TRBD2	-	TGTGCCAGCAGTGAATCTGCTAGCGGGGGGTACAATGAGCAGTTCTTC	CASSESASGGYNEQFF
TRBJ1-5	TRBV10-3	TRBD1	once	TGTGCCATCCCGCCCTCGCTAGTGATGGGACAGGGAAGCAATCAGCCCCAGCATTTT	CAIPPSLVMGQGSNQPQHF
TRBJ2-1	TRBV7-8	-	once	TGTGCCAGCGGGCATGGGGGGCGTCGGAATGAGCAGTTCTTC	CASGHGGRRNEQFF
TRBJ2-3	TRBV5-1	TRBD1	-	TGCGCCAGCGGCGACCGGGACAGGGGCACAGATACGCAGTATTTT	CASGDRDRGTDTQYF
TRBJ1-5	TRBV2	-	-	TGTGCCAGCAGTATAATCACAGCCTACAATCAGCCCCAGCATTTT	CASSIITAYNQPQHF
TRBJ2-2	TRBV4-3	-	-	TGCGCCAGCAGCCCCCTGGTGGGAGTCGGGGAGCTGTTTTTT	CASSPLVGVGELFF
TRBJ2-2	TRBV7-2	-	-	TGTGCCAGCAGCTTAGCGTACCTCGCGGGCAGGCCGACCGGGGAGCTGTTTTTT	CASSLAYLAGRPTGELFF
TRBJ2-7	TRBV19	-	-	TGTGCCAGTTCTCAGGGATCCCCCTACGAGCAGTACTTC	CASSQGSPYEQYF
TRBJ1-1	TRBV4-3	-	-	TGCGCCAGCAGCCCTCGGTTGAACACTGAAGCTTTCTTT	CASSPRLNTEAFF
TRBJ2-7	TRBV18	TRBD1	-	TGTGCCAGCTCACCAAAGACAGGGGGGTACGAGCAGTACTTC	CASSPKTGGYEQYF
TRBJ2-7	TRBV27	TRBD2	-	TGTGCCAGCAGTTTATATGGACTAGCAGGTTCGTACGAGCAGTACTTC	CASSLYGLAGSYEQYF